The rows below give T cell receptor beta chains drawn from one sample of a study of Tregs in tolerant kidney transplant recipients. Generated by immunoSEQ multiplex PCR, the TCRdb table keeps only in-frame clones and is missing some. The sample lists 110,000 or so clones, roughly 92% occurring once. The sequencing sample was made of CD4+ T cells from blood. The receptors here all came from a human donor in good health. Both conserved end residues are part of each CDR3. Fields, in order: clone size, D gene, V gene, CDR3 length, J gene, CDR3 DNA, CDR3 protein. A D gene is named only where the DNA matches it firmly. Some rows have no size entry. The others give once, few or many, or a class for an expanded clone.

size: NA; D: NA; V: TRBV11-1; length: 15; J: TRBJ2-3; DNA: TGTGCCAGCAGCTTAGCGCTCGAGGGGGCAGATACGCAGTATTTT; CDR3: CASSLALEGADTQYF
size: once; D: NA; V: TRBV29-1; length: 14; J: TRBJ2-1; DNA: TGCAGCGTTGTAAAGGGGGGATCCTACAATGAGCAGTTCTTC; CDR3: CSVVKGGSYNEQFF
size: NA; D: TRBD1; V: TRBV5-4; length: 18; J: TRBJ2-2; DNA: TGTGCCAGCAGCTTGCCCGGGACAGGGTTGGGGAACACCGGGGAGCTGTTTTTT; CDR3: CASSLPGTGLGNTGELFF
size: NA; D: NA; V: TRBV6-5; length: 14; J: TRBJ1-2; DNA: TGTGCCAGCAGTTACGGCAGGGGCGGCTATGGCTACACCTTC; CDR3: CASSYGRGGYGYTF
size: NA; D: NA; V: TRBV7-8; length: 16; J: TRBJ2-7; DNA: TGTGCCAGCAGCCCCCTCGCTAGCTTCCCCAACTACGAGCAGTACTTC; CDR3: CASSPLASFPNYEQYF
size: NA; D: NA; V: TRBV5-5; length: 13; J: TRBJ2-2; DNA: TGTGCCAGCAGCCCAGTATACACCGGGGAGCTGTTTTTT; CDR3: CASSPVYTGELFF
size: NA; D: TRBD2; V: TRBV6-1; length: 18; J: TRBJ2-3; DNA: TGTGCCAGCAGTGAAGCCCAGGGACTAGCGGGGGGACCCCATACGCAGTATTTT; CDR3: CASSEAQGLAGGPHTQYF
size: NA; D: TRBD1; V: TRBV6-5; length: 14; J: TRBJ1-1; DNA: TGTGCCAGCAGTTACCGGAGGGGGCGGACTGAAGCTTTCTTT; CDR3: CASSYRRGRTEAFF
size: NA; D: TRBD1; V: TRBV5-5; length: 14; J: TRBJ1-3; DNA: TGTGCCAGCAACGACAGGGGACCTCGAAACACCATATATTTT; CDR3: CASNDRGPRNTIYF
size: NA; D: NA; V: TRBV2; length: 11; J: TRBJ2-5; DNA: TGTGCCAGTGGTTACCAAGAGACCCAGTACTTC; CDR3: CASGYQETQYF
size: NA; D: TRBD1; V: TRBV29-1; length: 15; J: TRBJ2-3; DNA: TGCAGCGTTCAACAAGGACAGGGAAGGTCAGATACGCAGTATTTT; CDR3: CSVQQGQGRSDTQYF
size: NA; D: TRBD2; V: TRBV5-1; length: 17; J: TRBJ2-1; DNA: TGCGCCAGCAGCCCTCGGACTAGCGGGATTCTTCACAATGAGCAGTTCTTC; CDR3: CASSPRTSGILHNEQFF
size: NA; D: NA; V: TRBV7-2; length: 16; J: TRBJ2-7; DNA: TGTGCCAGCAGCCCAGGTCTGGGGGTTCGTGAGGGCGAGCAGTACTTC; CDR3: CASSPGLGVREGEQYF
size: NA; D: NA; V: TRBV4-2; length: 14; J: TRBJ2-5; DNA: TGTGCCAGCAGCCTTACGCAGGGGCCAGAGACCCAGTACTTC; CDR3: CASSLTQGPETQYF
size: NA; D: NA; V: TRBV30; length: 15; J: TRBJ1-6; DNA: TGTGCCTGGACCGTTACAAGGGCGGGACGGTCACCCCTCCACTTT; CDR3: CAWTVTRAGRSPLHF
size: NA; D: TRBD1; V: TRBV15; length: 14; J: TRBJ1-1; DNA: TGTGCCACCAGCACCAGGACAGGGAACACTGAAGCTTTCTTT; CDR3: CATSTRTGNTEAFF
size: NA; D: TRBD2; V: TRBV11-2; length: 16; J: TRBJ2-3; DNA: TGTGCCAGCAGACCGTTTAGCGGGGGGTCCACAGATACGCAGTATTTT; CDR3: CASRPFSGGSTDTQYF
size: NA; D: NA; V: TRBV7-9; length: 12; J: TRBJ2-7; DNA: TGTGCCAGCAGCCCGCAGGGTCCCGAGCAGTACTTC; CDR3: CASSPQGPEQYF
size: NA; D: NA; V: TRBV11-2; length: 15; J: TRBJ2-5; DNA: TGTGCCAGCAGCTTAGTGAGAGCAGGGGTGGAGACCCAGTACTTC; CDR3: CASSLVRAGVETQYF
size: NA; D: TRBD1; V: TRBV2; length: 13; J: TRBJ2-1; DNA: TGTGCCAGCTCGGGACAGGGCGTCGGTGAGCAGTTCTTC; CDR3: CASSGQGVGEQFF
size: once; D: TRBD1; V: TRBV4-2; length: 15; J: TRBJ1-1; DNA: TGTGCCAGCAGCGGAAGCCGAACAGGGGGCACTGAAGCTTTCTTT; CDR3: CASSGSRTGGTEAFF
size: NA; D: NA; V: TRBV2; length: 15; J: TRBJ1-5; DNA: TGTGCCAGCACCTGGGGAGGACAAAGCAATCAGCCCCAGCATTTT; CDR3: CASTWGGQSNQPQHF
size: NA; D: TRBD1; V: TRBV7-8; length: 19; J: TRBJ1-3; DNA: TGTGCCAGCAGCCCACTGGGACAGGGGGCCTCTTTCTCTGGAAACACCATATATTTT; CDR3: CASSPLGQGASFSGNTIYF
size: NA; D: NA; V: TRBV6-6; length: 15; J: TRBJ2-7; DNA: TGTGCCAGCAGTTACGGGGTGGGGGCAGGTCACGAGCAGTACTTC; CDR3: CASSYGVGAGHEQYF
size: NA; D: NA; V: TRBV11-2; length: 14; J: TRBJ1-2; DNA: TGTGCCAGCGGGACCTCTCGACTTAACTATGGCTACACCTTC; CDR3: CASGTSRLNYGYTF
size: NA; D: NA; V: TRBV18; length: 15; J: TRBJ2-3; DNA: TGTGCCAGCTCAAGGCCCAGCGAAAGCACAGATACGCAGTATTTT; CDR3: CASSRPSESTDTQYF
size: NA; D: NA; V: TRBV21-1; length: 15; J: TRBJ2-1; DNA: TGTGCCAGCAGCAAAGCGCTTATTAAGGACAATGAGCAGTTCTTC; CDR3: CASSKALIKDNEQFF
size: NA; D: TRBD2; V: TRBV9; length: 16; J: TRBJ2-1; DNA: TGTGCCAGCAGCCGGGCTAGCGGGCGTTCCTACAATGAGCAGTTCTTC; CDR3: CASSRASGRSYNEQFF
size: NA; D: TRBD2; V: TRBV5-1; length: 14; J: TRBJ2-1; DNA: TGCGCCAGCACCTCCAGCGGGAGCTACAATGAGCAGTTCTTC; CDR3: CASTSSGSYNEQFF
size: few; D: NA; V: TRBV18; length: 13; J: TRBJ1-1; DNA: TGTGCCAGCTCACCTCAGATAAACACTGAAGCTTTCTTT; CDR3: CASSPQINTEAFF
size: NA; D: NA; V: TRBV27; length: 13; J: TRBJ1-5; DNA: TGTGCCAGCAGTTGGCAGCACAATCAGCCCCAGCATTTT; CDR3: CASSWQHNQPQHF
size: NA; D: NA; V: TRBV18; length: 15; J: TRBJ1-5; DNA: TGTGCCAGCTCACCACTGGCGAATAGCAATCAGCCCCAGCATTTT; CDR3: CASSPLANSNQPQHF
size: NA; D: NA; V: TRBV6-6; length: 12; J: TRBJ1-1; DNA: TGTGCCAGCAGTCTAGACACCTATGAAGCTTTCTTT; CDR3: CASSLDTYEAFF
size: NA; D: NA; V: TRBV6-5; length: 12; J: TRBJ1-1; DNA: TGTGCCAGCAGTTACAGGGGGTTCAGAGCTTTCTTT; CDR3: CASSYRGFRAFF
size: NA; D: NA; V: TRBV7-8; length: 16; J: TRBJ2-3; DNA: TGTGCCAGCAGCTTAACCCCGGGAGCTTTCACAGATACGCAGTATTTT; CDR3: CASSLTPGAFTDTQYF
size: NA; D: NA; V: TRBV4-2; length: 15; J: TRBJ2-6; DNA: TGTGCCAGCAGCCGCGGGTGGGCTGGGGCCAACGTCCTGACTTTC; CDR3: CASSRGWAGANVLTF
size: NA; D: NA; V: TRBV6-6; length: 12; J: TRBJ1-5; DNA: TGTGCCAGCCGGGGGAGCAATCAGCCCCAGCATTTT; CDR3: CASRGSNQPQHF
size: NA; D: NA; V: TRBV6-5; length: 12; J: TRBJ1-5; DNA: TGTGCCAGCAGCCATGACAATCAGCCCCAGCATTTT; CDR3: CASSHDNQPQHF
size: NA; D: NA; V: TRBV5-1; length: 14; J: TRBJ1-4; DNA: TGCGCCAGCAGCTTGGGGTACAGGGACGAAAAACTGTTTTTT; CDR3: CASSLGYRDEKLFF
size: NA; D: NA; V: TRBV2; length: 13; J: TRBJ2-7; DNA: TGTGCCAGCAGTGTAAGTCGGCCCTACGAGCAGTACTTC; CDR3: CASSVSRPYEQYF
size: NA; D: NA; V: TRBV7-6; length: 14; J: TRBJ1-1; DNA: TGTGCCAGCAGCTTAGGACTCCCGGGAACTGAAGCTTTCTTT; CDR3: CASSLGLPGTEAFF
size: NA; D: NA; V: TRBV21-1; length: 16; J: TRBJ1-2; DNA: TGTGCCAGCAGCAAACCAGGACAGGGGGCGCGGTATGGCTACACCTTC; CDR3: CASSKPGQGARYGYTF
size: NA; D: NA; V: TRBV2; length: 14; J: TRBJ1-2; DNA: TGTGCCAGCAGTGAAGCGGGGGGCCAATATGGCTACACCTTC; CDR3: CASSEAGGQYGYTF
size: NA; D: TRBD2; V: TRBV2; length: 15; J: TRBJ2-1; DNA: TGTGCCAGCAGCAGACGGACTAGCGGGAGTAATGAGCAGTTCTTC; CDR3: CASSRRTSGSNEQFF
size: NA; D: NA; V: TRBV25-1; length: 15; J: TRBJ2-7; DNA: TGTGCCAGCAGTGACCTTCTGCGGCCCTCCTACGAGCAGTACTTC; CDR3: CASSDLLRPSYEQYF
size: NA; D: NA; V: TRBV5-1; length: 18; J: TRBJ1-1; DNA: TGCGCCAGCAGGAGAAAGGGGCGCAGTGTCCCTGGGTACACTGAAGCTTTCTTT; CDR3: CASRRKGRSVPGYTEAFF
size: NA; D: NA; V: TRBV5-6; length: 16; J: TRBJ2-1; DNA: TGTGCCAGCAGCTTGGAGGTCCGAATTCCGCACAATGAGCAGTTCTTC; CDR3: CASSLEVRIPHNEQFF
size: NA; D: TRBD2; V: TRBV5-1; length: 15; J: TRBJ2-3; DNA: TGCGCCAGCAGCCCTACGGGACTAGACACAGATACGCAGTATTTT; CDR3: CASSPTGLDTDTQYF
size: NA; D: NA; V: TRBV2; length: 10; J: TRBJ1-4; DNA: TGTGCCAGCGCACGAGAAAAACTGTTTTTT; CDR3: CASAREKLFF
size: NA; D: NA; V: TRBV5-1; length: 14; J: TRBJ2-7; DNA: TGCGCCAGCAGCTTAGGGACGGGGCCCTACGAGCAGTACTTC; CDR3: CASSLGTGPYEQYF